The sequence of this TCR beta chain was determined in a study of blood T cell repertoires in COVID-19. Study in general: The study drew acute and convalescent COVID-19 samples from the United States, Italy and Spain. Sources were T cells, B-cell-depleted T cells, or PBMCs; the material itself was cDNA or gDNA.

Germline V gene data show CDR1 as MNHEY and CDR2 as SMNVEV (reference sequence). The CDR3 sequence is 14 residues long. V was trimmed by 4 bases and J by 6 bases, leaving 13 bases between them. Original analysis: Reference gene primers were amplified, and this amplification served to estimate nucleated cell counts. Method: immunoSEQ multiplex PCR; TCRdb's copy keeps in-frame clones and lacks some. Clone size and V and J calls were adopted from that table, with D and trimming inferred from the DNA. Of about 120,000 clones in the sample, roughly 91% were seen once. Sequenced sample: peripheral blood. The clonotype originates from a human donor with acute or convalescent COVID-19. The donor label of this sample is uncertain. This chain joins TRBV27 and TRBJ1-5, with a tentative D call TRBD1 (6 bases). The CDR3 nucleotides are TGTGCCAGCAGTTGGGGGGGGCCGGGTCAGCCCCAGCATTTT. It translates to CASSWGGPGQPQHF.